A single T cell receptor beta chain is shown here with its context. This entry belongs to a study of cytotoxic CD8 clonotypes in ibrutinib-treated CLL. Looking at the study overall: Once patients had received a median approximately twelve months of treatment, range 6 to 36, response samples were obtained.

Sequencing used immunoSEQ multiplex PCR; TCRdb keeps in-frame clones, though not all of them. The data hold hundreds of thousands of clones, with about three quarters observed a single time. Germline values: CDR1 ENHRY, CDR2 SYGVKD. V was cut by 3 bases and J by 2 bases, with 14 bases left in between. CDR3 length equals 15 residues. The source was PBMCs, collected after 12 months of ibrutinib treatment. The sequence derives from a human donor with chronic lymphocytic leukemia. The rearrangement joins TRBV10-3 to TRBJ2-7; D gene unclear. In DNA, the CDR3 is TGTGCCATCAGTGAAGTTAGTAGGTCGCCCTACGAGCAGTACTTC. As protein: CAISEVSRSPYEQYF.